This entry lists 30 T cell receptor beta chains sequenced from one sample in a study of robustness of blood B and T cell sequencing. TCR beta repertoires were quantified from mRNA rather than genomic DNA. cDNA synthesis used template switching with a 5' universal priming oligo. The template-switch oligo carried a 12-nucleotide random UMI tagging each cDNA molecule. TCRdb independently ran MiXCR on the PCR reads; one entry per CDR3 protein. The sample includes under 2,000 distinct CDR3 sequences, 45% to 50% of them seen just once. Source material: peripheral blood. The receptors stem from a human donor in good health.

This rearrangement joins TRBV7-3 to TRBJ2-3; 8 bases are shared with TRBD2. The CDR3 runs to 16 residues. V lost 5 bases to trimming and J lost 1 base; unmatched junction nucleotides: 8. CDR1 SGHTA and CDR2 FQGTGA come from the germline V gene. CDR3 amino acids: CASSPSGGLGTDTQYF. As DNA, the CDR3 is TGTGCCAGCAGCCCCTCGGGGGGGCTGGGCACAGATACGCAGTATTTT. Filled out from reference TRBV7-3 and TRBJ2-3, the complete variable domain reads GAGVSQTPSNKVTEKGKYVELRCDPISGHTALYWYRQSLGQGPEFLIYFQGTGAADDSGLPNDRFFAVRPEGSVSTLKIQRTERGDSAVYLCASSPSGGLGTDTQYFGPGTRLTVL.

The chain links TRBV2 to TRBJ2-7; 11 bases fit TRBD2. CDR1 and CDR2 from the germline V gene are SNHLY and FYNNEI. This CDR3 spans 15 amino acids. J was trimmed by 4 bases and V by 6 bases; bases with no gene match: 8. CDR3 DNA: TGTGCCAGCAGGGCTAGCGGGGGGCCTCCGTACGAGCAGTACTTC. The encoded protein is CASRASGGPPYEQYF.

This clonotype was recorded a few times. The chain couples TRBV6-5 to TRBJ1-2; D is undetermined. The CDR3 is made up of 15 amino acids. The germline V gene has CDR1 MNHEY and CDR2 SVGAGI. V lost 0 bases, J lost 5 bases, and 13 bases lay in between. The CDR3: CASSYSSAYHYGYTF. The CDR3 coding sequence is TGTGCCAGCAGTTACTCGTCGGCCTACCATTATGGCTACACCTTC.

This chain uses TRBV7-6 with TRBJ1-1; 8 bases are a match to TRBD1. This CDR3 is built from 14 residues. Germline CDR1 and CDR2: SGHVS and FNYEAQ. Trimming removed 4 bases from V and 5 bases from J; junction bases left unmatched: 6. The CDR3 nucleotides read TGTGCCAGCAGCTCCGGGACAGGCCATACTGAAGCTTTCTTT. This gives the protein CASSSGTGHTEAFF.

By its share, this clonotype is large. The DNA of the CDR3 is TGTGCCAGCACTAGCGGGGGCACAGATACGCAGTATTTT. Translation: CASTSGGTDTQYF. The rearrangement links TRBV6-2 or TRBV6-3 to TRBJ2-3; 9 bases align to TRBD2. This CDR3 region has 13 residues. Looked up from germline, CDR1 is MNHEY and CDR2 is SVGEGT. V was clipped by 7 bases and J by 1 base; unmatched bases: 0.

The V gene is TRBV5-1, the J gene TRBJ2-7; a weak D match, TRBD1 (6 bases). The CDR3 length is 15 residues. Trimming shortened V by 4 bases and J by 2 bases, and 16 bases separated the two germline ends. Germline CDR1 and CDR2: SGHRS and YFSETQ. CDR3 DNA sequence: TGCGCCAGCAGCCACCAACAGGGCCGTACCTACGAGCAGTACTTC. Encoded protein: CASSHQQGRTYEQYF.

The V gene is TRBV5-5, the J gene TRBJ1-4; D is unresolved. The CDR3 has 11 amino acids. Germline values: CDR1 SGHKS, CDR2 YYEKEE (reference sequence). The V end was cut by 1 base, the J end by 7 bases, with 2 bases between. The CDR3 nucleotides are TGTGCCAGCAGCTTGAGTGAAAAACTGTTTTTT. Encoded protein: CASSLSEKLFF.

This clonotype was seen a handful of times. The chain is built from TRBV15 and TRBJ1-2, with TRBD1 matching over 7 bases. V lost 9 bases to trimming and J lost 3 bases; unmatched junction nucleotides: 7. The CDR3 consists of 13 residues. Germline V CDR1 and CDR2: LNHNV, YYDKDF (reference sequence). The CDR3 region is CATRRTGDYGYTF. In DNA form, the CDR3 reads TGTGCCACGAGGCGGACAGGCGACTATGGCTACACCTTC.

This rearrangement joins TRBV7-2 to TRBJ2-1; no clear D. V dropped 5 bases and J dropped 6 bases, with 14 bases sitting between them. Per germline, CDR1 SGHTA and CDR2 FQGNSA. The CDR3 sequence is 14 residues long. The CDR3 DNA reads TGTGCCAGCAGCCCTACGCGAGGTAGCAATGAGCAGTTCTTC. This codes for CASSPTRGSNEQFF.

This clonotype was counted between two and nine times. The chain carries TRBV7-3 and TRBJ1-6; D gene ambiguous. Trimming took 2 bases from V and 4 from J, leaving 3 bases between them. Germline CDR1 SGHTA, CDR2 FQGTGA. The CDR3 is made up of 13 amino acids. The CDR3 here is CASSLSYNSPLHF. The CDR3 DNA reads TGTGCCAGCAGCTTATCTTATAATTCACCCCTCCACTTT. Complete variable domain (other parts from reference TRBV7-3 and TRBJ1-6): GAGVSQTPSNKVTEKGKYVELRCDPISGHTALYWYRQSLGQGPEFLIYFQGTGAADDSGLPNDRFFAVRPEGSVSTLKIQRTERGDSAVYLCASSLSYNSPLHFGNGTRLTVT.

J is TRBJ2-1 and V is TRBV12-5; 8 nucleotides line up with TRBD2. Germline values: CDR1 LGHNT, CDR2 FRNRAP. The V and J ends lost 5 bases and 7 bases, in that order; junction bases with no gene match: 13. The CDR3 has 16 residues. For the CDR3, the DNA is TGTGCTAGTGGTGCCCGAGGTAGCGGGGTGATAAATGAGCAGTTCTTC. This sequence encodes CASGARGSGVINEQFF.

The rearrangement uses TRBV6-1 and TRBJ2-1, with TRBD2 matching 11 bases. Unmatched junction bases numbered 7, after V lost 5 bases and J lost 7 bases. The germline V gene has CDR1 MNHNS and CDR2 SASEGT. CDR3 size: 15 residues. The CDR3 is CASSRSGTSGNEQFF. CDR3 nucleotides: TGTGCCAGCAGTCGCTCCGGGACTAGCGGTAATGAGCAGTTCTTC.

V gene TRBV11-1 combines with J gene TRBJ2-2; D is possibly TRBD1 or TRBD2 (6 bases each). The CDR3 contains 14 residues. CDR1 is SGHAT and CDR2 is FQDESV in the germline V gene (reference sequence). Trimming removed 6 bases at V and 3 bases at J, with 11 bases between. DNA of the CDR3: TGTGCCAGCAGACAGGGAGGAGACACCGGGGAGCTGTTTTTT. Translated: CASRQGGDTGELFF.

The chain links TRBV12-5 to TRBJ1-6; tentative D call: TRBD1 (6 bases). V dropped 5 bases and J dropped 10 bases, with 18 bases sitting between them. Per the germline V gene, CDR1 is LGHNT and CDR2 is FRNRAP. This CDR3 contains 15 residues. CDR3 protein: CASGLLTGINSPLHF. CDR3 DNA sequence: TGTGCTAGTGGTCTCCTTACAGGGATCAACTCACCCCTCCACTTT.

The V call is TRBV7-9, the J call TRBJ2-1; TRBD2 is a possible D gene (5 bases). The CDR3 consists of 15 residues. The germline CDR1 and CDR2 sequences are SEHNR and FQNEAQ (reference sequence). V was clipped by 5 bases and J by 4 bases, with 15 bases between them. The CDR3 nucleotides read TGTGCCAGCAGCCTCCCGAGGGAGTGGTACAATGAGCAGTTCTTC. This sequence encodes CASSLPREWYNEQFF.

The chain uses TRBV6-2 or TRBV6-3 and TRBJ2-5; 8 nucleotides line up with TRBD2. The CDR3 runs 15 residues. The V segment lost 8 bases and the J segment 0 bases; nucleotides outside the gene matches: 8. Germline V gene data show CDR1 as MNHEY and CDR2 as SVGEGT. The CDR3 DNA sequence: TGTGCCAGCCTTAGCGGGGAGACGTACCAAGAGACCCAGTACTTC. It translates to CASLSGETYQETQYF.

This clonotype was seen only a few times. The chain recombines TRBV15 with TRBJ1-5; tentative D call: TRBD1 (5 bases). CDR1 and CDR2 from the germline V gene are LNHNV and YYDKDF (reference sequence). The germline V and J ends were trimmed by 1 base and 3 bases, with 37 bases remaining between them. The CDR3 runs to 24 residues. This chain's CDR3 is CATSRVASGRHFGGSSRDNQPQHF. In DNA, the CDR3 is TGTGCCACCAGCAGAGTAGCCTCGGGACGTCATTTTGGGGGATCATCGCGGGACAATCAGCCCCAGCATTTT.

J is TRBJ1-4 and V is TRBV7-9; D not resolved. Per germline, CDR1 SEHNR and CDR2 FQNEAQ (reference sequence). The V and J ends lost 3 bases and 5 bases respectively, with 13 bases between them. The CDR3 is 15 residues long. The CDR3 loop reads CASSFMANENEKLFF. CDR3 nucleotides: TGTGCCAGCAGCTTCATGGCAAACGAAAATGAAAAACTGTTTTTT.

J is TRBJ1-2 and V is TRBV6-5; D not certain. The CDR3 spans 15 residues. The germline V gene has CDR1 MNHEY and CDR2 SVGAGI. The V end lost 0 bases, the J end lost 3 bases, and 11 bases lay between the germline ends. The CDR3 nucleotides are TGTGCCAGCAGTTACTCGGGTTACCCCTACTATGGCTACACCTTC. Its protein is CASSYSGYPYYGYTF.

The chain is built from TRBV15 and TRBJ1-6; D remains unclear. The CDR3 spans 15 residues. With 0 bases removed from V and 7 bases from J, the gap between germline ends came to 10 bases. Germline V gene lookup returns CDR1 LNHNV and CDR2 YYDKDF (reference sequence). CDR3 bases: TGTGCCACCAGCAGAGATCGAAGTGGGAATTCACCCCTCCACTTT. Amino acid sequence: CATSRDRSGNSPLHF.

The CDR3 protein is CASSLFGGKGNEKLFF. CDR3 nucleotide sequence: TGTGCCAGCAGCCTTTTCGGTGGCAAAGGGAATGAAAAACTGTTTTTT. V usage is TRBV14 and J usage is TRBJ1-4; no firm D call. The CDR3 covers 16 residues. Germline CDR1 is SGHDN and CDR2 is FVKESK. V lost 4 bases and J lost 5, with 17 bases in between. Based on the CDR3 plus reference TRBV14 and TRBJ1-4, the full variable domain is EAGVTQFPSHSVIEKGQTVTLRCDPISGHDNLYWYRRVMGKEIKFLLHFVKESKQDESGMPNNRFLAERTGGTYSTLKVQPAELEDSGVYFCASSLFGGKGNEKLFFGSGTQLSVL.

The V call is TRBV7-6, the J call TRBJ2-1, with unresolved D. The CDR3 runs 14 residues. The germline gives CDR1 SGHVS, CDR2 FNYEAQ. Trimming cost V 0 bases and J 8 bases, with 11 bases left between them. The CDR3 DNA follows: TGTGCCAGCAGCTTAGCTGTAGGGCTCGATGAGCAGTTCTTC. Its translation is CASSLAVGLDEQFF. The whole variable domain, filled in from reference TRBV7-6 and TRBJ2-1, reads GAGVSQSPRYKVTKRGQDVALRCDPISGHVSLYWYRQALGQGPEFLTYFNYEAQQDKSGLPNDRFSAERPEGSISTLTIQRTEQRDSAMYRCASSLAVGLDEQFFGPGTRLTVL.

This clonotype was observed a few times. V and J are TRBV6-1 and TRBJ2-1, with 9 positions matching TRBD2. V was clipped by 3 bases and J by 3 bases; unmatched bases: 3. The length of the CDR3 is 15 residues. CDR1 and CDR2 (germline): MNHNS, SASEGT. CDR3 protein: CASSESGGNYNEQFF. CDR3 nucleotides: TGTGCCAGCAGTGAGAGCGGGGGGAACTACAATGAGCAGTTCTTC.

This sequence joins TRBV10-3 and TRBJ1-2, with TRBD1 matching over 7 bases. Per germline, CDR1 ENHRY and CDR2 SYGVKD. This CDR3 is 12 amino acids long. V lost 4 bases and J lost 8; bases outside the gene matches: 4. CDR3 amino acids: CAISGKQGGYTF. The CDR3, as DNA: TGTGCCATCAGTGGGAAACAGGGGGGCTACACCTTC.

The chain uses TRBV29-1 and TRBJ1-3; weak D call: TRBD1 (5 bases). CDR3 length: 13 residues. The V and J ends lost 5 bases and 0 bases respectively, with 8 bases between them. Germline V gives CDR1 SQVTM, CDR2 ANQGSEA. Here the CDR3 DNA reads TGCAGCGTTTCGGACAACTCTGGAAACACCATATATTTT. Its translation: CSVSDNSGNTIYF.

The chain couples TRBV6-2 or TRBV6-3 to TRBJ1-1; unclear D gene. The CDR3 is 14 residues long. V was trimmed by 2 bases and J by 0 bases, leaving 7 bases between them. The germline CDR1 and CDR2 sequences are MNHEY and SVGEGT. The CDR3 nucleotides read TGTGCCAGCAGTTACGGCGGGGTGAACACTGAAGCTTTCTTT. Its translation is CASSYGGVNTEAFF.

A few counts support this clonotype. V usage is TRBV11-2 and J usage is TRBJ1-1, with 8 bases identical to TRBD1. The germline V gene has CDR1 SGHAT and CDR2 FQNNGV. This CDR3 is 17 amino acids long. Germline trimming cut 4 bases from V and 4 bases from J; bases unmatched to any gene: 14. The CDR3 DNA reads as TGTGCCAGCAGCTCCTCCTATACGACAGGGGAAGGCACTGAAGCTTTCTTT. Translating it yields CASSSSYTTGEGTEAFF.

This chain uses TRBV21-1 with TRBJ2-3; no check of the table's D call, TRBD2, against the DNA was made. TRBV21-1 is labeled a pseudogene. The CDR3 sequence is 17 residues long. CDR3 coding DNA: TGTGCCAGCAGCAAAGGGCCCCTAGCGGGGGGTTCAGATACGCAGTATTTT. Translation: CASSKGPLAGGSDTQYF.

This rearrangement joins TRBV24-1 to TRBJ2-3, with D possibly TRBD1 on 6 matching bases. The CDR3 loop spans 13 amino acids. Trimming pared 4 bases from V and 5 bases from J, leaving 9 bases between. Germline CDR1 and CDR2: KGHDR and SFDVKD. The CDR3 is CATSDIRGDTQYF. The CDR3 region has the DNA TGTGCCACCAGTGACATCAGGGGAGATACGCAGTATTTT.

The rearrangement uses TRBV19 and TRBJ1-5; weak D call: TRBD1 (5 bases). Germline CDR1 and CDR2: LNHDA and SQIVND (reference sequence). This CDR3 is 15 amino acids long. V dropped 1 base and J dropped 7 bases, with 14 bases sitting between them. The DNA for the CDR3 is TGTGCCAGTAGTATAGTGAACCCGCGGGGGCAGCCCCAGCATTTT. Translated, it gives CASSIVNPRGQPQHF.